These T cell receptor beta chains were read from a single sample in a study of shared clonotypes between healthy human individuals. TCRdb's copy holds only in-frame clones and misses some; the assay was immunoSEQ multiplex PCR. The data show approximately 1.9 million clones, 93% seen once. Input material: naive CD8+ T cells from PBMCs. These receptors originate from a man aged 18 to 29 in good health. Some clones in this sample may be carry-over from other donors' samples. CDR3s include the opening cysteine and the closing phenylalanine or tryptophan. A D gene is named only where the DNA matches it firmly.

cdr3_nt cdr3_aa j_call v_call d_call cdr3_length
TGTGCCACCAGCAGGATGGAGGGGGGGCTCTACGAGCAGTACTTC CATSRMEGGLYEQYF TRBJ2-7 TRBV15 - 15
TGCGCCAGCAGCCAAACGCAGGAAGCTTTCTTT CASSQTQEAFF TRBJ1-1 TRBV4-3 - 11
TGTGCCAGCAGCCCCGGGAACTACAATGAGCAGTTCTTC CASSPGNYNEQFF TRBJ2-1 TRBV7-9 - 13
TGCGCCAGCAGCCAAGCGGCCCGGGACTCGACTAGCACCGGGGAGCTGTTTTTT CASSQAARDSTSTGELFF TRBJ2-2 TRBV4-1 - 18
TGTGCCAGCAGTTACTACGGGGCGGCAGACTATGGCTACACCTTC CASSYYGAADYGYTF TRBJ1-2 TRBV6-5 - 15
TGTGCCAGCAGCCCCGTCCGGGACAGGGGGCGAGACGAGCAGTACTTC CASSPVRDRGRDEQYF TRBJ2-7 TRBV4-2 TRBD1 16
TGTGCCTGGAGTCGGCGGGGTTCCTACAATGAGCAGTTCTTC CAWSRRGSYNEQFF TRBJ2-1 TRBV30 - 14
TGTGCCAGCAGCTCCTTCCGGGGATCCCAAGAGACCCAGTACTTC CASSSFRGSQETQYF TRBJ2-5 TRBV11-2 - 15
TGTGCCAGCAGTTTGGCTGCCGCCTACGAGCAGTACTTC CASSLAAAYEQYF TRBJ2-7 TRBV27 - 13
TGTGCCAGCAGCCCCCACCGGGGGGGCGACTACTACGAGCAGTACTTC CASSPHRGGDYYEQYF TRBJ2-7 TRBV9 TRBD2 16
TGTGCCAGCAGCCCTATGGGTACCGGGGAGCTGTTTTTT CASSPMGTGELFF TRBJ2-2 TRBV27 - 13
TGTGCCACCCTGGCAAAGGATGGGCCCATCAGGAGTAATGAGCAGTTCTTC CATLAKDGPIRSNEQFF TRBJ2-1 TRBV10-3 - 17
TGTGCCAGCAGCTCCGCGGGCCCCTACAATGAGCAGTTCTTC CASSSAGPYNEQFF TRBJ2-1 TRBV11-2 - 14
TGTGCCAGTAGTATAAAAGGGGGTTCCACAGATACGCAGTATTTT CASSIKGGSTDTQYF TRBJ2-3 TRBV19 - 15
TGTGCCAGCAGCTTGGAGGGGGAATCCTACGAGCAGTACTTC CASSLEGESYEQYF TRBJ2-7 TRBV5-5 - 14
TGTGCCACAGGACCGCTTAGAGGCTACGAGCAGTACTTC CATGPLRGYEQYF TRBJ2-7 TRBV6-6 - 13
TGTGCCAGCAGCCAATGGTTTTCGGGAGACACCGGGGAGCTGTTTTTT CASSQWFSGDTGELFF TRBJ2-2 TRBV4-2 - 16
TGTGCCAGCAGGGACATATCCGGGGCCGGGGAGCTGTTTTTT CASRDISGAGELFF TRBJ2-2 TRBV28 - 14
TGTGCCATATTGGACCTACAGGTCGCTGAAGCTTTCTTT CAILDLQVAEAFF TRBJ1-1 TRBV10-3 - 13
TGCAGCGCCCTGGTGCAGGATGGCTACACCTTC CSALVQDGYTF TRBJ1-2 TRBV29-1 - 11
TGTGCCAGCAGCTTTGGGCTAGCGGGACCTTTCTCCCCCTACGAGCAGTACTTC CASSFGLAGPFSPYEQYF TRBJ2-7 TRBV7-9 TRBD2 18
TGTGCCAGCAGTATCCCGGGACAGGGAGACACTGAAGCTTTCTTT CASSIPGQGDTEAFF TRBJ1-1 TRBV27 TRBD1 15
TGTGCCAGCAGCTTGCTCTGGGACAGGGTTAGCTACACCTTC CASSLLWDRVSYTF TRBJ1-2 TRBV5-4 TRBD1 14
TGTGCCAGCACCGGGGGGTCCAACACCATATATTTT CASTGGSNTIYF TRBJ1-3 TRBV11-2 - 12
TGCAGCGCGTCATTCCCGACCGGGGAGCTGTTTTTT CSASFPTGELFF TRBJ2-2 TRBV29-1 - 12